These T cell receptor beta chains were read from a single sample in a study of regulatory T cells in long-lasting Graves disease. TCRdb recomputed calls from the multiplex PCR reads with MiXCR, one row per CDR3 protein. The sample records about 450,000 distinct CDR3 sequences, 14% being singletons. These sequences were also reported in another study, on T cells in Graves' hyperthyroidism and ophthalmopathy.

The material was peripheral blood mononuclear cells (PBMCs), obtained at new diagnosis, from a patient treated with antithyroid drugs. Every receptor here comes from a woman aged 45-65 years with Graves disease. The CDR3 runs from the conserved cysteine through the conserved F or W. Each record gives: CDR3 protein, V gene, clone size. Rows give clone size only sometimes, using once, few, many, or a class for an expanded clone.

CASSLTEIKRTGTTTGELFF	TRBV7-9	NA
CASSLEQIVETQYF	TRBV5-1	many
CASSLGTRGTAWGELFF	TRBV28	many
CASSVALEGTGLGGELFF	TRBV9	NA
CASSPQGHSDEQYF	TRBV5-1	many
CASSQAGHRYNEQFF	TRBV4-1	few
CASSRDRGLMTGGYTF	TRBV28	many
CASSLGGFSNQPQHF	TRBV11-2	few
CASSLLTGTAFYTF	TRBV5-1	NA
CASSLRGGETNEQFF	TRBV12-3/TRBV12-4	NA
CSARDQRAGMEKLFF	TRBV20-1	many
CASSSSGSGANVLTF	TRBV12-3/TRBV12-4	few
CASSVFRDTSNYGYTF	TRBV9	NA
CASSLDLQGAGNQPQHF	TRBV28	many
CASSQALGQGSDTQYF	TRBV4-2	NA
CATRRGLANEKLFF	TRBV6-1	NA
CASSYPGLPYEQYF	TRBV6-5	many
CASSFPGLDSNEQFF	TRBV12-3/TRBV12-4	few
CASSQGQLAGVYNEQFF	TRBV3-1	NA
CASSERSQAFF	TRBV2	many
CASRALGTGTTNEQYF	TRBV6-1	many
CASSSAASGKSYEQYF	TRBV28	few
CASSQDLGAMGGNTIYF	TRBV4-2	NA
CASSYLSGTDNEQFF	TRBV13	many
CASSLVPSGRATDTQYF	TRBV5-8	few
CASSERTGMTGELFF	TRBV2	many
CASSLSGRVREQFF	TRBV27	many
CASSQDYGGSRTDTQYF	TRBV3-1	NA
CAWSGVTGELFF	TRBV30	few
CASSQGALDQPQHF	TRBV3-1	once
CASSLPSGGTEAFF	TRBV28	many
CATPGGGFYTGELFF	TRBV11-2	NA
CASTQLAGLPEETQYF	TRBV11-2	many
CSARALTGTGGIGELFF	TRBV20-1	NA
CASSNGVGTDTQYF	TRBV28	many
CASSSGQQNQPQHF	TRBV3-1	many
CASSPQSDVTGELFF	TRBV7-3	many
CSVAGLAGLHYNEQFF	TRBV29-1	NA
CAWTPPGPDYEQYF	TRBV30	many
CASSQKGQGGSGANVLTF	TRBV4-2	NA
CASSLYRFTRETQYF	TRBV5-4	NA
CASSHPGRPGELFF	TRBV7-2	NA
CSARLAGGPSSNEQFF	TRBV20-1	many
CASSLAGRGRAEAFF	TRBV7-9	many
CASSLRPNYGYTF	TRBV9	many
CASRATMNTEAFF	TRBV6-1	many
CATSVGLAGSSSYNEQFF	TRBV24-1	many